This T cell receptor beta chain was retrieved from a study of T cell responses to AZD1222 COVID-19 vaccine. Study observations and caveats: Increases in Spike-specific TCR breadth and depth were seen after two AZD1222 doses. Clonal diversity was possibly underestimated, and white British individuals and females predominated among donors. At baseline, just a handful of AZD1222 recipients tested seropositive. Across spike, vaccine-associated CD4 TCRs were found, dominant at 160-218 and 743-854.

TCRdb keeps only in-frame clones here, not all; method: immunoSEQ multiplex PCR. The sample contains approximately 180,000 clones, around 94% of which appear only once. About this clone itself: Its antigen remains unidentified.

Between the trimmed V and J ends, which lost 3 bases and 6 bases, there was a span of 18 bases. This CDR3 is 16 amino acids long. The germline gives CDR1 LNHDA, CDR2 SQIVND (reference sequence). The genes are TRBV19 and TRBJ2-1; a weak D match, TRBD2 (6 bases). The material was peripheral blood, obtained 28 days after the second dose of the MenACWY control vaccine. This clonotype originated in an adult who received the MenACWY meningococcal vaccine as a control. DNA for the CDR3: TGTGCCAGTAGTATGCGAGGCGGGACCTACTCCAATGAGCAGTTCTTC. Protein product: CASSMRGGTYSNEQFF.